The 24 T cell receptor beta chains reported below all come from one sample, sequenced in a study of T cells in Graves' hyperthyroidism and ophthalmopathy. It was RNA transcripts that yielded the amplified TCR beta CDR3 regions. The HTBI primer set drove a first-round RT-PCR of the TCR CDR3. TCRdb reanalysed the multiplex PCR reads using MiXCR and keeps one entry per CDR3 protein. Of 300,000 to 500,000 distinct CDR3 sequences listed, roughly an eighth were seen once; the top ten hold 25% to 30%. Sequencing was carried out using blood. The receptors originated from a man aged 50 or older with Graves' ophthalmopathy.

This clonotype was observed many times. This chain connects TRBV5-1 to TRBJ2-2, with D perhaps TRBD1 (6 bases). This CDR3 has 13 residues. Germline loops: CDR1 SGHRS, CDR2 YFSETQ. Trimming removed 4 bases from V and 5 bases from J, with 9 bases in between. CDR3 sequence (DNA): TGCGCCAGCAGCGAGGGGGTAACCGGGGAGCTGTTTTTT. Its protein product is CASSEGVTGELFF. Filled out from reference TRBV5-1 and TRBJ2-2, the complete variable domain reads KAGVTQTPRYLIKTRGQQVTLSCSPISGHRSVSWYQQTPGQGLQFLFEYFSETQRNKGNFPGRFSGRQFSNSRSEMNVSTLELGDSALYLCASSEGVTGELFFGEGSRLTVL.

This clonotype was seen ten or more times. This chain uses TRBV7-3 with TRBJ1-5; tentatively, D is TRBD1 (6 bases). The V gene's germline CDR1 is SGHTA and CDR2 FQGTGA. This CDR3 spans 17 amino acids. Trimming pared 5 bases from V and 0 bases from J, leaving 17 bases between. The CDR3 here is CASSQHNGGGSNQPQHF. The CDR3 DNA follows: TGTGCCAGCAGCCAACACAATGGGGGCGGTAGCAATCAGCCCCAGCATTTT.

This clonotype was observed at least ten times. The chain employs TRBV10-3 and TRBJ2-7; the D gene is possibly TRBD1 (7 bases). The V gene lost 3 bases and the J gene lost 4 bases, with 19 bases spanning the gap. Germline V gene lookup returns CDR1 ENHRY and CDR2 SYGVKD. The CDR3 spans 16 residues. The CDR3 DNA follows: TGTGCCATCAGTGATGAGGGGACGGCAGGGGGGTACGAGCAGTACTTC. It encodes CAISDEGTAGGYEQYF.

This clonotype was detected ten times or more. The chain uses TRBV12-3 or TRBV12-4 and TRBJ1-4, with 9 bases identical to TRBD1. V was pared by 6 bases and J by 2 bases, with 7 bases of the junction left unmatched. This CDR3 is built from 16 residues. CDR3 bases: TGTGCCAGCAGACTCGGGACAGGGTCTACTAATGAAAAACTGTTTTTT. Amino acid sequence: CASRLGTGSTNEKLFF.

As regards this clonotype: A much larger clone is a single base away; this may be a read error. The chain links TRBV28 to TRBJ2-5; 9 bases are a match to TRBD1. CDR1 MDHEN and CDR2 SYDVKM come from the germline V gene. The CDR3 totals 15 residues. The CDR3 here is CASSLIGTGKETQHF. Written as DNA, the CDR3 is TGTGCCAGCAGTTTAATAGGGACAGGGAAGGAGACCCAGCACTTC.

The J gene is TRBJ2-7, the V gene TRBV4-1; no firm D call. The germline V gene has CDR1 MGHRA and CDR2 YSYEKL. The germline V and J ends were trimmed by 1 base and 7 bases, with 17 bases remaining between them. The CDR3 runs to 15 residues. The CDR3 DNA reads TGCGCCAGCAGCCAAGTGATGGGTAAGGCGTGGGAGCAGTACTTC. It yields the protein CASSQVMGKAWEQYF.

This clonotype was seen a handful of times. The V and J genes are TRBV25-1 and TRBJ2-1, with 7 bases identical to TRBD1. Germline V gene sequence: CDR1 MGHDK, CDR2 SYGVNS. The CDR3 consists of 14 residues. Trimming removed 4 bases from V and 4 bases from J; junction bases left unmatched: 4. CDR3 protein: CASSGTDRYNEQFF. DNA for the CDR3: TGTGCCAGCAGTGGGACGGACAGGTACAATGAGCAGTTCTTC.

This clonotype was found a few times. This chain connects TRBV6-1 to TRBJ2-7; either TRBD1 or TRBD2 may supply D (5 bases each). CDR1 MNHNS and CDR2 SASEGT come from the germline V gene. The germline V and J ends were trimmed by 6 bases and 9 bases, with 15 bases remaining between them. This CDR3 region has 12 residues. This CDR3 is CASSQDPGRQYF. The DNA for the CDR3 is TGTGCCAGCAGCCAAGATCCGGGACGGCAGTACTTC.

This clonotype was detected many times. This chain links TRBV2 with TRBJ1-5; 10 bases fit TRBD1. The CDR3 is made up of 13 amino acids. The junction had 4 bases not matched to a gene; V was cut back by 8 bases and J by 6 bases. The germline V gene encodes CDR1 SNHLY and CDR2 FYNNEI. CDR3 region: CASWDRGVQPQHF. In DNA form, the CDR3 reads TGTGCCAGCTGGGACAGGGGCGTTCAGCCCCAGCATTTT.

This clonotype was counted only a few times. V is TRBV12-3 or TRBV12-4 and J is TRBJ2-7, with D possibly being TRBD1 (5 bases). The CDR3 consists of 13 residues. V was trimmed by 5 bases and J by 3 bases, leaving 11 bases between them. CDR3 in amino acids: CASSITGNYEQYF. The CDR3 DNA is TGTGCCAGCAGTATTACAGGAAACTACGAGCAGTACTTC.

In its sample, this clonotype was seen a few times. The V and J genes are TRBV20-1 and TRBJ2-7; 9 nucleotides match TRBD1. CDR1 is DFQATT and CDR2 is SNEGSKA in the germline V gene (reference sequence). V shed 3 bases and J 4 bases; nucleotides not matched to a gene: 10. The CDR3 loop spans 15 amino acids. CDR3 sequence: CSASSRTGVGYEQYF. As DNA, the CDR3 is TGCAGTGCTAGTTCCCGGACAGGGGTCGGATACGAGCAGTACTTC.

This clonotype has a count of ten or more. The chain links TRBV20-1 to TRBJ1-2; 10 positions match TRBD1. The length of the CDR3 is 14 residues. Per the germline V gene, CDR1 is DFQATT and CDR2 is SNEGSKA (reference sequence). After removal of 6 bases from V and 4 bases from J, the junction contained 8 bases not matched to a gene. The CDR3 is CSAADRGQVYGYTF. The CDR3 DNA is TGCAGTGCCGCTGACAGGGGGCAAGTCTATGGCTACACCTTC.

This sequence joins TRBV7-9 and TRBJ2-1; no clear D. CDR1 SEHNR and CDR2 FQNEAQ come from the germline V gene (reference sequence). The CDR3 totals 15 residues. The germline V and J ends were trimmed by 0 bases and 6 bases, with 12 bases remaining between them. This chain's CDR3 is CASSLARPGPNEQFF. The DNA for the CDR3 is TGTGCCAGCAGCTTAGCGCGTCCCGGGCCCAATGAGCAGTTCTTC.

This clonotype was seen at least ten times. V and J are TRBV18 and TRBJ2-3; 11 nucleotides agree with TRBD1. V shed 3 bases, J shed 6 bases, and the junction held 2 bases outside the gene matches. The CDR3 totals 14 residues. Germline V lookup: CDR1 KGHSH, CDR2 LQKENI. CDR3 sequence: CASSPRDRGDTQYF. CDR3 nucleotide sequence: TGTGCCAGCTCACCCCGGGACAGGGGGGATACGCAGTATTTT. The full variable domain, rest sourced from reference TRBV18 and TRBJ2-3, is NAGVMQNPRHLVRRRGQEARLRCSPMKGHSHVYWYRQLPEEGLKFMVYLQKENIIDESGMPKERFSAEFPKEGPSILRIQQVVRGDSAAYFCASSPRDRGDTQYFGPGTRLTVL.

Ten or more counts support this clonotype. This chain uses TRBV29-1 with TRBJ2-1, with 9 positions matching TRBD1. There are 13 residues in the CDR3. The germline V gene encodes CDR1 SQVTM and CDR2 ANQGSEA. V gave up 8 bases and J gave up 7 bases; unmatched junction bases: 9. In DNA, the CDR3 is TGCAGCATGAGGGACAGGGTATTAAATGAGCAGTTCTTC. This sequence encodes CSMRDRVLNEQFF.

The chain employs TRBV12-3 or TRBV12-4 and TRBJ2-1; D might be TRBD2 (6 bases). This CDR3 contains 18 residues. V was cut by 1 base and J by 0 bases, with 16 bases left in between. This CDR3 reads CASSLVRLAGSSYNEQFF. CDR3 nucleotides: TGTGCCAGCAGTTTAGTCCGCTTGGCGGGAAGCTCCTACAATGAGCAGTTCTTC.

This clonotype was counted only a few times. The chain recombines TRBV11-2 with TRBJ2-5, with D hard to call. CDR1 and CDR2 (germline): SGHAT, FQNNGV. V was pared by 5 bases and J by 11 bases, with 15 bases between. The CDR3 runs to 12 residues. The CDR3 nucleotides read TGTGCCAGCAGCCAAGGAAGAGGACCTCAGTACTTC. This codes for CASSQGRGPQYF.

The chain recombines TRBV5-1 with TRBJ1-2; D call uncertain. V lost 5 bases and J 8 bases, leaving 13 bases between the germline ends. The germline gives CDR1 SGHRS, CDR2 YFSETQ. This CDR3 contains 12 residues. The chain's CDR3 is CASRDGPLGYTF. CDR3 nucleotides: TGCGCCAGCAGAGACGGTCCGTTGGGCTACACCTTC.

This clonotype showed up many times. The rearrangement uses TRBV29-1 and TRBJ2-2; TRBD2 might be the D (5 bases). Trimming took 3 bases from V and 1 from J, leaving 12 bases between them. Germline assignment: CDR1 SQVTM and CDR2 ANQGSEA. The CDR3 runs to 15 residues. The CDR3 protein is CSVDTGAGNTGELFF. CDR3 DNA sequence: TGCAGCGTTGACACGGGTGCGGGGAACACCGGGGAGCTGTTTTTT.

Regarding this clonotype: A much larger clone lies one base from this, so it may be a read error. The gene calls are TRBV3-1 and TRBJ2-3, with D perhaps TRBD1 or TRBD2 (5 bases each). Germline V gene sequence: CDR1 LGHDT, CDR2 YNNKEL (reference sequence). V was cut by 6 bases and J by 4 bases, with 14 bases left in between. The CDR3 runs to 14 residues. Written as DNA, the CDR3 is TGTGCCAGCAGGCCGGGGCGGAGCGCAGATACGCAGTATTTT. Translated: CASRPGRSADTQYF.

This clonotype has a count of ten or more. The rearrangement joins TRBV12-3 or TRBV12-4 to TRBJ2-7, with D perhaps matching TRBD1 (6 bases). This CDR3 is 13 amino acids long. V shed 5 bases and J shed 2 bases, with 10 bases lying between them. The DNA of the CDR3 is TGTGCCAGCAGTCAGGGGAAGACCTACGAGCAGTACTTC. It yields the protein CASSQGKTYEQYF.

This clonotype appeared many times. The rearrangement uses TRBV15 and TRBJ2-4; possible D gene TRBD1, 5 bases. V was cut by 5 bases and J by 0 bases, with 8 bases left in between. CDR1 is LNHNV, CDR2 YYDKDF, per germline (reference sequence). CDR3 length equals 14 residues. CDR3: CATSQGLAKNIQYF. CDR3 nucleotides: TGTGCCACCAGCCAGGGCTTAGCCAAAAACATTCAGTACTTC. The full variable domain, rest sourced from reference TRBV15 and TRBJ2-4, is DAMVIQNPRYQVTQFGKPVTLSCSQTLNHNVMYWYQQKSSQAPKLLFHYYDKDFNNEADTPDNFQSRRPNTSFCFLDIRSPGLGDTAMYLCATSQGLAKNIQYFGAGTRLSVL.

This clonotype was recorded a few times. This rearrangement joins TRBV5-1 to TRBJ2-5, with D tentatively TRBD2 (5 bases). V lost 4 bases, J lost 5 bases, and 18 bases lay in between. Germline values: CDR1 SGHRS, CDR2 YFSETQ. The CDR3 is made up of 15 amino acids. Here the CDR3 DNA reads TGCGCCAGCAGCACGTCAGATCCCAGAGGGGAGACCCAGTACTTC. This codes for CASSTSDPRGETQYF.

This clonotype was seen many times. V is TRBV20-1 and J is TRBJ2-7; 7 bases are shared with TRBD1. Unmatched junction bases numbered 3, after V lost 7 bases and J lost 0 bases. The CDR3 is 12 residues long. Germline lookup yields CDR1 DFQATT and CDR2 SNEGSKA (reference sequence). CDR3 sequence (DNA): TGCAGTGTTGGGACAGACTCCTACGAGCAGTACTTC. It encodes CSVGTDSYEQYF.